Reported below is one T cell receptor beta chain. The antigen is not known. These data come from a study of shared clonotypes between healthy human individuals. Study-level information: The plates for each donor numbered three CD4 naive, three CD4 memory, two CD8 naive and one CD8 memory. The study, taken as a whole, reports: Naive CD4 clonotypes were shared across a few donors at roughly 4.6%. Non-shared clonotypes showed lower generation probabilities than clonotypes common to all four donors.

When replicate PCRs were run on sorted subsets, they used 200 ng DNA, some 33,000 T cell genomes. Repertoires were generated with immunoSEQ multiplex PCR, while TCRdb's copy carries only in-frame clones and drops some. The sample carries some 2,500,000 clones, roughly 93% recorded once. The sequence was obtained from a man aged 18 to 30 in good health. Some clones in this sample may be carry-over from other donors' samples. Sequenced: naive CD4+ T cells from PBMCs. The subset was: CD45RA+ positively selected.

The CDR3 loop reads CSVAHSNIQYF. CDR3 nucleotides: TGCAGCGTTGCACATTCAAACATTCAGTACTTC. The chain uses TRBV29-1 and TRBJ2-4; D not certain. CDR1 and CDR2 (germline): SQVTM, ANQGSEA. V lost 4 bases and J lost 6, with 7 bases in between. The CDR3 runs 11 residues.